This T cell receptor beta chain was identified in a study of shared clonotypes between healthy human individuals. Study overall: A donor's plate count was three for CD4 naive and three for CD4 memory; CD8 naive had two and CD8 memory one.

Comment on this clone: Its antigen is as yet unknown.

Only in-frame clones appear in the TCRdb table, and some are missing; sequencing was by immunoSEQ multiplex PCR. The data contain 2 million to 2.5 million clones, around 93% of them seen just once; the ten biggest clones take up approximately 0.41%. The CDR3 has 16 residues. V was clipped by 4 bases and J by 0 bases, with 17 bases between them. Per the germline V gene, CDR1 is SGHRS and CDR2 is YFSETQ. Notes on the study in general: The study's rarefaction showed incomplete sorted-subset sequencing despite large depth. Roughly 5% of naive CD4 clonotypes were shared across a few donors.

This sequence originates from a young man in good health. Some clones in this sample may be carry-over from other donors' samples. This chain uses TRBV5-1 with TRBJ2-7; D not resolved. Material: naive CD4+ T cells from PBMCs. Subset defined: CD45RA+ positively selected. The CDR3 here is CASSRRAFRSSYEQYF. CDR3 in DNA: TGCGCCAGCAGCAGGAGAGCGTTCAGGAGCTCCTACGAGCAGTACTTC.